The 8 T cell receptor beta chains listed next were all sequenced from one sample in a study of CD8+CD57+ T cells in acquired aplastic anemia. Genomic DNA provided the template from which TCR beta VDJ and CDR3 profiles were obtained. TCRdb used MiXCR to reprocess the reads, holding one entry per CDR3 protein. The table has some 290,000 distinct CDR3 sequences, approximately 57% seen once; the top ten hold roughly 8%. The sequencing input was sorted CD4+, CD8+, or CD8+CD57+ T cells (not recorded which) from PBMCs. These receptors were taken from a human donor with severe aplastic anemia or a healthy control (not recorded which).

The chain has TRBV7-6 and TRBJ2-1; D gene ambiguous. Germline V lookup: CDR1 SGHVS, CDR2 FNYEAQ. Trimming removed 0 bases from V and 8 bases from J, with 11 bases in between. There are 14 residues in the CDR3. The CDR3 DNA sequence: TGTGCCAGCAGCTTAGCGTTGGGTGGGGATGAGCAGTTCTTC. Encoded protein: CASSLALGGDEQFF. Full variable domain (rest looked up from reference TRBV7-6 and TRBJ2-1): GAGVSQSPRYKVTKRGQDVALRCDPISGHVSLYWYRQALGQGPEFLTYFNYEAQQDKSGLPNDRFSAERPEGSISTLTIQRTEQRDSAMYRCASSLALGGDEQFFGPGTRLTVL.

The chain recombines TRBV7-2 with TRBJ2-1; TRBD1 matches 7 bases. The CDR3 totals 15 residues. Trimming cost V 5 bases and J 4 bases; bases outside gene matches: 8. CDR1 SGHTA and CDR2 FQGNSA come from the germline V gene. CDR3 sequence reads: CASSVPGQQYNEQFF. As DNA, the CDR3 is TGTGCCAGCAGCGTTCCGGGACAGCAGTACAATGAGCAGTTCTTC.

This clonotype showed up just a few times. The genes are TRBV6-5 and TRBJ2-7; TRBD1 is a possible D gene (5 bases). Germline V lookup: CDR1 MNHEY, CDR2 SVGAGI. This CDR3 contains 16 residues. V was cut by 1 base and J by 4 bases, with 17 bases left in between. The CDR3: CASSYWSSGSGYEQYF. CDR3 coding DNA: TGTGCCAGCAGTTACTGGAGTTCAGGTTCAGGGTACGAGCAGTACTTC.

This rearrangement joins TRBV7-3 to TRBJ1-2; 7 positions match TRBD1. With 5 bases clipped from V and 5 bases from J, the junction kept 8 bases outside the gene matches. The CDR3 covers 14 residues. Germline V CDR1 and CDR2: SGHTA, FQGTGA. The CDR3 nucleotides are TGTGCCAGCAGCCCCGACAGGGTATGGTATGGCTACACCTTC. It codes for CASSPDRVWYGYTF.

The chain couples TRBV7-9 to TRBJ1-1; no firm D call. There are 13 residues in the CDR3. V lost 5 bases and J lost 11, with 18 bases in between. Germline CDR1 is SEHNR and CDR2 is FQNEAQ (reference sequence). CDR3 in amino acids: CASSLSPAPGAFF. The CDR3 nucleotides read TGTGCCAGCAGCCTCAGTCCGGCCCCGGGGGCTTTCTTT.

This clonotype showed up many times. The J gene is TRBJ1-4, the V gene TRBV5-6, with 7 bases that match TRBD1. This CDR3 region has 16 residues. CDR1 SGHDT and CDR2 YYEEEE come from the germline V gene. The ends lost 4 bases at V and 0 bases at J; junction bases unmatched: 6. Here the CDR3 DNA reads TGTGCCAGCAGCCTAGAGGGGGCAGCAACTAATGAAAAACTGTTTTTT. Translated: CASSLEGAATNEKLFF.

About this clonotype itself: A read error may account for a junction end that differs from germline. This chain joins TRBV29-1 and TRBJ1-2; D uncertain. The CDR3 is made up of 14 amino acids. CDR1 and CDR2 from the germline V gene are SQVTM and ANQGSEA. The CDR3 sequence is CSVEDERNIYGCTF. CDR3 nucleotides: TGCAGCGTTGAAGATGAGCGGAACATCTATGGCTGCACCTTC.

This clonotype was recorded at least ten times. The J gene is TRBJ2-5, the V gene TRBV7-2, with 9 bases identical to TRBD2. With V trimmed by 3 bases and J by 2 bases, 10 bases remained unmatched. This CDR3 has 17 amino acids. CDR1 is SGHTA, CDR2 FQGNSA, per germline. DNA for the CDR3: TGTGCCAGCAGCTTTCCTATAGCGGGGGATGGGCAAGAGACCCAGTACTTC. Encoded protein: CASSFPIAGDGQETQYF.